This TCR beta chain originates from a study of shared clonotypes between healthy human individuals. This CDR3 is built from 14 residues. The germline V gene has CDR1 MDHEN and CDR2 SYDVKM. V was clipped by 6 bases and J by 8 bases, with 19 bases between them. Method: immunoSEQ multiplex PCR; TCRdb's copy keeps in-frame clones and lacks some. The repertoire includes approximately 100,000 clones, 68% of them detected once, and about 23% sits in the top ten. Donors were healthy HIV-negative adults without recently reported acute infections or vaccinations. This receptor was taken from a woman in her twenties or thirties in good health. The V and J genes are TRBV28 and TRBJ1-2; D may be TRBD1 (5 bases). Sequencing was carried out using memory CD8+ T cells sorted from blood. Indicated subset: CD45RO+ cells pooled with CCR7-negative TemRA cells. The CDR3 spells CASSVDNRFSGYTF. Here the CDR3 DNA reads TGTGCCAGCAGCGTAGATAACAGGTTCAGCGGCTACACCTTC.